This entry lists 24 T cell receptor beta chains sequenced from one sample in a study of cytomegalovirus exposure and HLA in healthy donors. The protocol was immunoSEQ multiplex PCR, while the TCRdb copy is restricted to in-frame clones and leaves out a portion. The sample shows more than 200,000 clones, 87% of them seen only once. The source material was PBMCs. These receptors were collected from a man younger than 30 in good health and CMV-seropositive.

The chain joins TRBV5-1 to TRBJ1-3, with D hard to call. V gave up 0 bases and J gave up 2 bases, with 6 bases separating them. Per the germline V gene, CDR1 is SGHRS and CDR2 is YFSETQ. This CDR3 has 14 amino acids. The chain's CDR3 is CASSLGPTGNTIYF. In DNA form, the CDR3 reads TGCGCCAGCAGCTTGGGGCCGACTGGAAACACCATATATTTT.

CDR3 amino acids: CSFRGQTDTQYF. DNA for the CDR3: TGCAGCTTCAGGGGTCAGACAGATACGCAGTATTTT. V is TRBV29-1 and J is TRBJ2-3; weak D call: TRBD1 (6 bases). The V gene lost 8 bases and the J gene lost 3 bases, with 12 bases spanning the gap. Germline-derived CDR1 and CDR2 are SQVTM and ANQGSEA. The CDR3 spans 12 residues.

J is TRBJ2-7 and V is TRBV11-2; 7 bases align to TRBD1. The germline V gene has CDR1 SGHAT and CDR2 FQNNGV. The V segment lost 1 base and the J segment 0 bases; nucleotides outside the gene matches: 3. The CDR3 has 15 amino acids. The CDR3: CASSLGGTASYEQYF. For the CDR3, the DNA is TGTGCCAGCAGCTTAGGTGGGACAGCCTCCTACGAGCAGTACTTC.

The chain links TRBV6-6 to TRBJ2-7; 8 bases map to TRBD2. Germline CDR1 reads MNHNY; CDR2 reads SVGAGI (reference sequence). The CDR3 length is 14 residues. Trimming cost V 6 bases and J 4 bases; bases outside gene matches: 8. The CDR3 reads CASSPRSGSYEQYF. In DNA, the CDR3 is TGTGCCAGCAGCCCGAGGAGCGGGAGTTACGAGCAGTACTTC.

V gene TRBV7-8 combines with J gene TRBJ2-1; D gene ambiguous. V was shortened by 1 base and J by 0 bases, with 7 bases between the two germline ends. The germline gives CDR1 SGHVS, CDR2 FQNEAQ. The CDR3 is made up of 15 amino acids. The CDR3 region is CASSLVPSSYNEQFF. The CDR3 nucleotides are TGTGCCAGCAGCTTAGTCCCCAGCTCCTACAATGAGCAGTTCTTC. The variable domain in full, completed from reference TRBV7-8 and TRBJ2-1, reads GAGVSQSPRYKVAKRGQDVALRCDPISGHVSLFWYQQALGQGPEFLTYFQNEAQLDKSGLPSDRFFAERPEGSVSTLKIQRTQQEDSAVYLCASSLVPSSYNEQFFGPGTRLTVL.

The chain is built from TRBV29-1 and TRBJ1-5; D is unclear. Per germline, CDR1 SQVTM and CDR2 ANQGSEA. Trimming stripped 3 bases from V and 2 bases from J, with 20 bases between. The CDR3 runs to 17 residues. CDR3 sequence (DNA): TGCAGCGTTGAGTCGGTAGGGTCGAAGTGCTGCAATCAGCCCCAGCATTTT. Translating gives CSVESVGSKCCNQPQHF.

The V gene is TRBV5-6, the J gene TRBJ2-7, with 11 bases matching TRBD2. With V trimmed by 4 bases and J by 4 bases, 7 bases remained unmatched. Germline V lookup: CDR1 SGHDT, CDR2 YYEEEE. CDR3 size: 15 residues. Written as DNA, the CDR3 is TGTGCCAGCAGCCGACCCGGGACTAGCGGTTACGAGCAGTACTTC. Translating gives CASSRPGTSGYEQYF.

This chain uses TRBV27 with TRBJ2-7, with D perhaps TRBD1 (6 bases). Germline CDR1 and CDR2: MNHEY and SMNVEV (reference sequence). This CDR3 spans 14 amino acids. Between the trimmed V and J ends, which lost 0 bases and 1 base, there was a span of 7 bases. CDR3 nucleotide sequence: TGTGCCAGCAGTTTATCGGGACATTCCTACGAGCAGTACTTC. It is translated as CASSLSGHSYEQYF.

The CDR3 here is CASSSDRVGNEQYF. The CDR3 DNA sequence: TGCGCCAGCAGCTCGGACAGGGTAGGAAACGAGCAGTACTTC. The V call is TRBV5-1, the J call TRBJ2-7; TRBD1 matches at 8 bases. The J segment lost 5 bases and the V segment lost 3 bases, leaving 7 bases of the junction unmatched. The CDR3 is made up of 14 amino acids. The germline gives CDR1 SGHRS, CDR2 YFSETQ.

The rearrangement joins TRBV4-2 to TRBJ2-7; 10 positions match TRBD2. Trimming took 2 bases from V and 4 from J; bases not matched to a gene: 17. This CDR3 region has 19 residues. Germline V CDR1 and CDR2: LGHNA, YNFKEQ. CDR3 in DNA: TGTGCCAGCAGCCAATTCACTTTTTCTCCTAGCGGGAGAACTTACGAGCAGTACTTC. This sequence encodes CASSQFTFSPSGRTYEQYF.

This clone was seen once. The chain employs TRBV19 and TRBJ2-7; maybe TRBD2 (6 bases). Trimming removed 2 bases from V and 3 bases from J, with 14 bases in between. The CDR3 loop spans 15 amino acids. The germline V gene has CDR1 LNHDA and CDR2 SQIVND (reference sequence). The CDR3 loop is CASSIPGSHLYEQYF. Written as DNA, the CDR3 is TGTGCCAGTAGTATACCCGGGAGTCACCTCTACGAGCAGTACTTC.

V and J are TRBV2 and TRBJ2-3, with TRBD2 matching over 7 bases. The CDR3 is made up of 14 amino acids. V gave up 8 bases and J gave up 0 bases; unmatched junction bases: 5. The germline gives CDR1 SNHLY, CDR2 FYNNEI. The CDR3 protein is CASSERDSTDTQYF. DNA of the CDR3: TGTGCCAGCTCGGAGCGGGATAGCACAGATACGCAGTATTTT.

In this sample, this clone turned up a few times. The genes are TRBV7-6 and TRBJ1-5; 10 bases are shared with TRBD1. The V gene end was trimmed by 0 bases and the J gene end by 7 bases; junction bases not matched to a gene: 6. Germline V gives CDR1 SGHVS, CDR2 FNYEAQ. The CDR3 contains 16 residues. CDR3 sequence: CASSLATGGSGQPQHF. The CDR3 DNA follows: TGTGCCAGCAGCTTAGCGACAGGGGGCTCGGGACAGCCCCAGCATTTT. Together with reference TRBV7-6 and TRBJ1-5, the CDR3 gives the full variable domain: GAGVSQSPRYKVTKRGQDVALRCDPISGHVSLYWYRQALGQGPEFLTYFNYEAQQDKSGLPNDRFSAERPEGSISTLTIQRTEQRDSAMYRCASSLATGGSGQPQHFGDGTRLSIL.

The V and J genes are TRBV7-3 and TRBJ1-1; no clear D. Trimming shortened V by 4 bases and J by 3 bases, and 9 bases separated the two germline ends. Germline values: CDR1 SGHTA, CDR2 FQGTGA. The CDR3 contains 13 residues. CDR3 residues: CASSSGLYTEAFF. The CDR3 DNA reads as TGTGCCAGCAGCTCCGGATTATACACTGAAGCTTTCTTT.

The count of this clone is one. The CDR3 spells CASSQDQDLNQPQHF. CDR3 bases: TGCGCCAGCAGCCAAGATCAGGACCTCAATCAGCCCCAGCATTTT. The J gene is TRBJ1-5, the V gene TRBV4-1; D uncertain. The CDR3 is 15 residues long. V was cut by 0 bases and J by 3 bases, with 9 bases left in between. Germline CDR1 reads MGHRA; CDR2 reads YSYEKL.

The chain combines TRBV10-3 with TRBJ1-4; D is possibly TRBD1 (5 bases). Trimming removed 4 bases from V and 7 bases from J, with 13 bases in between. Germline V gene lookup returns CDR1 ENHRY and CDR2 SYGVKD. The CDR3 covers 14 residues. The CDR3 coding sequence is TGTGCCATCAGTGGGCAGGGACGGGGTGAAAAACTGTTTTTT. Translated: CAISGQGRGEKLFF.

V gene TRBV10-3 combines with J gene TRBJ2-7; 8 bases line up with TRBD2. This CDR3 has 14 residues. The V gene's germline CDR1 is ENHRY and CDR2 SYGVKD. The J segment lost 0 bases and the V segment lost 8 bases, leaving 6 bases of the junction unmatched. The CDR3 spells CAIGGTSTSYEQYF. The CDR3 coding sequence is TGTGCCATCGGGGGGACTAGTACCTCCTACGAGCAGTACTTC.

V usage is TRBV27 and J usage is TRBJ1-1, with a weak D call TRBD1 (5 bases). Per germline, CDR1 MNHEY and CDR2 SMNVEV (reference sequence). This CDR3 is 14 amino acids long. Trimming took 2 bases from V and 1 from J, leaving 8 bases between them. In DNA form, the CDR3 reads TGTGCCAGCAGTTTAGGGGGTTGGAACACTGAAGCTTTCTTT. Translation: CASSLGGWNTEAFF.

This chain uses TRBV11-2 with TRBJ2-7; no firm D call. The V and J ends lost 2 bases and 2 bases respectively, with 10 bases between them. CDR3 length equals 14 residues. The germline CDR1 and CDR2 sequences are SGHAT and FQNNGV. The CDR3 reads CASSLTVFPYEQYF. Written as DNA, the CDR3 is TGTGCCAGCAGCTTAACAGTTTTCCCCTACGAGCAGTACTTC. Full variable domain (remainder filled in from reference TRBV11-2 and TRBJ2-7): EAGVAQSPRYKIIEKRQSVAFWCNPISGHATLYWYQQILGQGPKLLIQFQNNGVVDDSQLPKDRFSAERLKGVDSTLKIQPAKLEDSAVYLCASSLTVFPYEQYFGPGTRLTVT.

This chain uses TRBV4-2 with TRBJ2-4; tentative D call: TRBD2 (5 bases). Trimming left V 1 base short and J 0 bases short, with 10 bases between. This CDR3 has 16 residues. The germline CDR1 and CDR2 sequences are LGHNA and YNFKEQ. CDR3 loop: CASSQAGVLAKNIQYF. The CDR3 DNA reads as TGTGCCAGCAGCCAAGCCGGGGTACTAGCCAAAAACATTCAGTACTTC.

The chain uses TRBV5-1 and TRBJ2-1; 8 bases agree with TRBD2. Trimming removed 6 bases from V and 3 bases from J; junction bases left unmatched: 2. The germline V gene has CDR1 SGHRS and CDR2 YFSETQ. This CDR3 contains 13 residues. CDR3 bases: TGCGCCAGCAAAAGCGGGAGCTACAATGAGCAGTTCTTC. Its translation: CASKSGSYNEQFF.

The rearrangement links TRBV29-1 to TRBJ2-1, with D possibly matching TRBD1 (5 bases). V was shortened by 7 bases and J by 8 bases, with 21 bases between the two germline ends. The CDR3 totals 14 residues. Germline-derived CDR1 and CDR2 are SQVTM and ANQGSEA. The CDR3 spells CSAEGVGVRDEQFF. CDR3 in DNA: TGCAGCGCAGAAGGAGTAGGGGTTCGGGATGAGCAGTTCTTC.

The chain uses TRBV6-1 and TRBJ1-4; 9 nucleotides align to TRBD1. Germline V gene lookup returns CDR1 MNHNS and CDR2 SASEGT. The CDR3 contains 14 residues. With V trimmed by 5 bases and J by 5 bases, 3 bases remained unmatched. CDR3 residues: CASSRDRANEKLFF. The CDR3 DNA reads TGTGCCAGCAGTAGGGACAGGGCAAATGAAAAACTGTTTTTT.

The rearrangement joins TRBV29-1 to TRBJ2-1, with D hard to call. The CDR3 contains 11 residues. Germline loops: CDR1 SQVTM, CDR2 ANQGSEA. V was shortened by 6 bases and J by 5 bases, with 8 bases between the two germline ends. CDR3 sequence: CSVGSHNEQFF. CDR3 bases: TGCAGCGTGGGGTCCCACAATGAGCAGTTCTTC.